Following are 15 T cell receptor beta chains from one sample sequenced in a study of cytomegalovirus exposure and HLA in healthy donors. Method: immunoSEQ multiplex PCR; TCRdb's copy keeps in-frame clones and lacks some. The sample has about 65,000 clones, about 90% seen once. Sequences were obtained from PBMCs. These receptors all stem from a woman aged 18-29 years in good health and CMV-seronegative.

This clone was seen once. The chain joins TRBV6-1 to TRBJ2-5; no reliable D call. This CDR3 spans 13 amino acids. Between the trimmed V and J ends, which lost 3 bases and 2 bases, there was a span of 7 bases. Germline V gives CDR1 MNHNS, CDR2 SASEGT. The CDR3 protein is CASSEQIQETQYF. CDR3 in DNA: TGTGCCAGCAGTGAGCAGATTCAAGAGACCCAGTACTTC.

CDR3 nucleotides: TGTGCCAGCAGAGGACAGGCGTCCGACCCCAATCAGCCCCAGCATTTT. This codes for CASRGQASDPNQPQHF. The V call is TRBV2, the J call TRBJ1-5; 7 bases are a match to TRBD1. V was pared by 6 bases and J by 3 bases, with 11 bases of the junction left unmatched. Germline loops: CDR1 SNHLY, CDR2 FYNNEI. CDR3 size: 16 residues.

V gene TRBV4-1 combines with J gene TRBJ2-1, with D possibly TRBD2 on 7 matching bases. CDR1 and CDR2 from the germline V gene are MGHRA and YSYEKL. The CDR3 has 16 residues. Trimming stripped 0 bases from V and 5 bases from J, with 14 bases between. The CDR3 spells CASSQEGGARNNEQFF. DNA of the CDR3: TGCGCCAGCAGCCAAGAAGGGGGGGCACGGAACAATGAGCAGTTCTTC.

The rearrangement joins TRBV4-1 to TRBJ2-4; D possibly corresponds to TRBD1 (5 bases). The CDR3 length is 17 residues. With 0 bases removed from V and 4 bases from J, the gap between germline ends came to 16 bases. CDR1 is MGHRA and CDR2 is YSYEKL in the germline V gene. The CDR3 region is CASSQDAGSDAKNIQYF. In nucleotides, the CDR3 is TGCGCCAGCAGCCAAGATGCAGGGTCGGATGCAAAAAACATTCAGTACTTC.

The J gene is TRBJ2-3, the V gene TRBV28, with D perhaps matching TRBD2 (6 bases). V gave up 4 bases and J gave up 2 bases, with 13 bases separating them. This CDR3 comprises 15 residues. CDR1 and CDR2 (germline): MDHEN, SYDVKM. The CDR3 region has the DNA TGTGCCAGCAGTTCGCCCGGGGGTAACACAGATACGCAGTATTTT. Translating it yields CASSSPGGNTDTQYF.

This clone was picked up one time. The chain is built from TRBV4-1 and TRBJ1-5, with TRBD1 identical over 7 bases. After removal of 4 bases from V and 0 bases from J, the junction contained 3 bases not matched to a gene. Germline V gene sequence: CDR1 MGHRA, CDR2 YSYEKL. The length of the CDR3 is 15 residues. The DNA of the CDR3 is TGCGCCAGCAGCCTGGGGACAGTTAGCAATCAGCCCCAGCATTTT. Translation: CASSLGTVSNQPQHF.

The chain uses TRBV5-6 and TRBJ1-5; 7 nucleotides line up with TRBD1. CDR3 length equals 15 residues. CDR1 SGHDT and CDR2 YYEEEE come from the germline V gene. J lost 4 bases, V lost 0 bases, and 4 bases had no gene match. As DNA, the CDR3 is TGTGCCAGCAGCTTGGGGGCGACAGGGAATCAGCCCCAGCATTTT. Amino acids: CASSLGATGNQPQHF.

This rearrangement joins TRBV5-1 to TRBJ2-1, with D tentatively TRBD1 (5 bases). CDR1 is SGHRS, CDR2 YFSETQ, per germline. The V and J ends lost 4 bases and 0 bases respectively, with 17 bases between them. The CDR3 is 17 amino acids. The CDR3, as DNA: TGCGCCAGCAGCCCAGGACACGGAACCAGCTCCTACAATGAGCAGTTCTTC. This translates into CASSPGHGTSSYNEQFF.

The gene calls are TRBV9 and TRBJ1-3; a possible D gene is TRBD1 (5 bases). CDR3 size: 16 residues. V was clipped by 3 bases and J by 0 bases, with 13 bases between them. Germline V gives CDR1 SGDLS, CDR2 YYNGEE. CDR3 in amino acids: CASSGKGQSSGNTIYF. CDR3 in DNA: TGTGCCAGCAGCGGCAAGGGGCAGAGCTCTGGAAACACCATATATTTT. The full variable domain, in which reference TRBV9 and TRBJ1-3 provide the parts outside the CDR3, is DSGVTQTPKHLITATGQRVTLRCSPRSGDLSVYWYQQSLDQGLQFLIQYYNGEERAKGNILERFSAQQFPDLHSELNLSSLELGDSALYFCASSGKGQSSGNTIYFGEGSWLTVV.

This chain connects TRBV5-1 to TRBJ2-7; D is unclear. The CDR3 has 13 amino acids. The germline CDR1 and CDR2 sequences are SGHRS and YFSETQ. Trimming took off 1 base at V and 0 bases at J, with 5 bases between the two ends. CDR3 residues: CASSLTNSYEQYF. The CDR3 coding sequence is TGCGCCAGCAGCTTGACAAACTCCTACGAGCAGTACTTC.

The chain employs TRBV6-4 and TRBJ1-1; D unresolved. This CDR3 has 16 residues. CDR1 and CDR2 (germline): MRHNA, SNTAGT. The V end was cut by 3 bases, the J end by 1 base, with 15 bases between. The DNA of the CDR3 is TGTGCCAGCAGTGAGGAGGGTGGATCTGGGAACACTGAAGCTTTCTTT. This codes for CASSEEGGSGNTEAFF.

J is TRBJ2-1 and V is TRBV5-4; D gene ambiguous. The V gene lost 7 bases and the J gene lost 0 bases, with 11 bases spanning the gap. Germline CDR1 SGHNT, CDR2 YYREEE (reference sequence). This CDR3 region has 14 residues. CDR3 residues: CASAQLGSYNEQFF. CDR3 DNA: TGTGCCAGCGCTCAGCTAGGCTCCTACAATGAGCAGTTCTTC.

The chain joins TRBV18 to TRBJ1-5, with 7 nucleotides matching TRBD1. The junction had 4 bases not matched to a gene; V was cut back by 4 bases and J by 4 bases. The CDR3 totals 14 residues. CDR1 and CDR2 from the germline V gene are KGHSH and LQKENI. The CDR3 loop reads CASSLAGQNQPQHF. CDR3 in DNA: TGTGCCAGCTCACTGGCGGGACAGAATCAGCCCCAGCATTTT.

The V call is TRBV6-5, the J call TRBJ1-5; no clear D. CDR1 and CDR2 (germline): MNHEY, SVGAGI. The CDR3 extends over 13 amino acids. Trimming took 5 bases from V and 0 from J, leaving 5 bases between them. CDR3 in DNA: TGTGCCAGCAGTGGGAGTAGCAATCAGCCCCAGCATTTT. This gives the protein CASSGSSNQPQHF.

This chain connects TRBV28 to TRBJ1-2; no clear D. Looked up from germline, CDR1 is MDHEN and CDR2 is SYDVKM. Deletions cut 4 bases from V and 7 bases from J, with 13 bases between. This CDR3 is built from 13 residues. In nucleotides, the CDR3 is TGTGCCAGCAGTTCGCGGGGTACCGTTGGCTACACCTTC. It encodes CASSSRGTVGYTF.